The sequence of this T cell receptor beta chain was determined in a study of T cells in Graves' hyperthyroidism and ophthalmopathy. General study points: In blood, most of the thyroid clonotypes expanded above 0.001 were also present.

There were TCR beta CDR3 regions amplified from RNA transcripts. In the first-round RT-PCR of the TCR CDR3, the HTBI primer set was used. TCRdb re-called the multiplex PCR reads through MiXCR, storing one row per CDR3 protein. The table lists more than 150,000 distinct CDR3 sequences, 17% of them singletons. Comment on this clonotype: What it recognizes is unknown.

Hyperthyroidism, newly diagnosed and lasting under 2 months, affected patients aged 18 to 65. Germline CDR1 is KGHSH and CDR2 is LQKENI. The CDR3 covers 15 residues. V lost 3 bases and J lost 6, with 18 bases in between. The V call is TRBV18, the J call TRBJ2-7; D may be TRBD1 (6 bases). The origin of this receptor is a woman between 50 and 59 years old with Graves' hyperthyroidism. The sample consisted of blood. The CDR3 loop reads CASSPSSRGWGEQYF. The CDR3 coding sequence is TGTGCCAGCTCACCTTCCTCCAGGGGTTGGGGCGAGCAGTACTTC.